This TCR beta chain was observed in a study of shared clonotypes between healthy human individuals. Study-wide background: Each donor's CD4 naive and CD4 memory cells filled three plates apiece, CD8 naive two, and CD8 memory one. Study-wide results and limits: The low donor count limited represented genetic and exposure-history diversity. Only blood was sampled, and tissue TCR repertoires likely differ from blood ones.

CDR3 length equals 17 residues. The V and J ends lost 0 bases and 2 bases, in that order; junction bases with no gene match: 10. From germline, CDR1 is LGHNA and CDR2 YNFKEQ. For this clone: Its antigen remains unknown.

As defined, naive CD8 cells were CD45RO-negative and positively selected for CCR7, with terminally differentiated effector memory CD45RA+ cells excluded. Only in-frame clones appear in the TCRdb table, and some are missing; sequencing was by immunoSEQ multiplex PCR. The repertoire holds about 2.1 million clones, with just over 90% as singletons. The receptor comes from a man aged 18 to 29 in good health. Some clones in this sample may be carry-over from other donors' samples. Source material: naive CD8+ T cells from PBMCs. This chain links TRBV4-2 with TRBJ2-7, with TRBD1 matching over 7 bases. As DNA, the CDR3 is TGTGCCAGCAGCCAAGAAGGTCCGGGACAGATTACCTACGAGCAGTACTTC. Translated, it gives CASSQEGPGQITYEQYF.